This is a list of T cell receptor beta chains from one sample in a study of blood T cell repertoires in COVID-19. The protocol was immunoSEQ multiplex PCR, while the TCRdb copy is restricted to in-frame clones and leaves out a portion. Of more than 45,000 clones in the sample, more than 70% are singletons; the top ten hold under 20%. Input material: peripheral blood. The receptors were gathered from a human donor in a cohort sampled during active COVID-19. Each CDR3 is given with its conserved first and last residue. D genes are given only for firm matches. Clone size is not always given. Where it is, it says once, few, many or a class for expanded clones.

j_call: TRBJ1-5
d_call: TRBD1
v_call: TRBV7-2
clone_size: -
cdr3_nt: TGTGCCAGCAGCCAGACAGGGATAGGCAATCAGCCCCAGCATTTT
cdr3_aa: CASSQTGIGNQPQHF

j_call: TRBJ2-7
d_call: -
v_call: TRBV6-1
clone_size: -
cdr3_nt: TGTGCCAGCAGTGAATCGGAGTTCTCCGAGCAGTACTTC
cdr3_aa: CASSESEFSEQYF

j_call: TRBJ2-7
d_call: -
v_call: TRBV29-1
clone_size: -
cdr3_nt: TGCAGCGCTCGGGTTGGGTTTTACGAGCAGTACTTC
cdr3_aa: CSARVGFYEQYF

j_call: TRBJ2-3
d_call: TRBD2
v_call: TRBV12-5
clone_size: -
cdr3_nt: TGTGCTAGTGGCGGGACAGCTGGACTAGCGGGCCTCCTCAGCACAGATACGCAGTATTTT
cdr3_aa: CASGGTAGLAGLLSTDTQYF

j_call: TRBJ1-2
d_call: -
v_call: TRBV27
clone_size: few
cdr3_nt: TGTGCCAGCAGTCCCACGGAAGGAGCGAGGTCTGGCTACACCTTC
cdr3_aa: CASSPTEGARSGYTF

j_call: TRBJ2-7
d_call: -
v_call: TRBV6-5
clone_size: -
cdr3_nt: TGTGCCAGCAGTCCGGGGGTCTCCTACGAGCAGTACTTC
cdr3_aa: CASSPGVSYEQYF

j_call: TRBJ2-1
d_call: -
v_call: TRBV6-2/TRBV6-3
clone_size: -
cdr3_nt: TGTGCCAGCAGCCCTCCGGGAGCAGCGGGCTACAATGAGCAGTTCTTC
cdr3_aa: CASSPPGAAGYNEQFF

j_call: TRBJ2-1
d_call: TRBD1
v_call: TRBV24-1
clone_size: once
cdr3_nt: TGTGCCACCAGAGGCCGGGACAGGGGTTCGTACAATGAGCAGTTCTTC
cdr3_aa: CATRGRDRGSYNEQFF

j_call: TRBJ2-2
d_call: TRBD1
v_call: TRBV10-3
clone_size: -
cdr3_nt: TGTGCCATCAGAGCAGGGGGCGCGACCACCGGGGAGCTGTTTTTT
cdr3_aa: CAIRAGGATTGELFF

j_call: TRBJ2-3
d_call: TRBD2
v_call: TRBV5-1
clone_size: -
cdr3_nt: TGCGCCAGCAGCTTGACAACTAGCGGGAGGGATACGCAGTATTTT
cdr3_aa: CASSLTTSGRDTQYF

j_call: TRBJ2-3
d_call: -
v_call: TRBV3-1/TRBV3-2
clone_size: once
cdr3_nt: TGTGCCAGCAGCCAAGGCGGAGTGTATATAGATACGCAGTATTTT
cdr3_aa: CASSQGGVYIDTQYF

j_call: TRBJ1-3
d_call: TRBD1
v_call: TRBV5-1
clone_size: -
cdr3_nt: TGCGCCAGCAGTTCCGCCGGGACAGGGGGCGAAAGGGCTGGAAACACCATATATTTT
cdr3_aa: CASSSAGTGGERAGNTIYF

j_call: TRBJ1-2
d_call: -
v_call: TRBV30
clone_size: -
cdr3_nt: TGTGCCTGGATCGCGAGGCGGGATGGCTACACCTTC
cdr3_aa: CAWIARRDGYTF

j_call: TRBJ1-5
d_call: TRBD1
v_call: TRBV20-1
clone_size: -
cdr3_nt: TGCAGTGCTAGTCCCCTGACAGGGATTAGCAATCAGCCCCAGCATTTT
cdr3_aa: CSASPLTGISNQPQHF

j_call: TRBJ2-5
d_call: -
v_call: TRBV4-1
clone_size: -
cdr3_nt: TGCGCCAGCAGCCAAGATAGTCTAGCGAGTGAAGAGACCCAGTACTTC
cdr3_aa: CASSQDSLASEETQYF

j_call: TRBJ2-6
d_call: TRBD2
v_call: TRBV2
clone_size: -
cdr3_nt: TGTGCCAGCAGTGAAGCGTCGGGAGGGACTGGGGCCAACGTCCTGACTTTC
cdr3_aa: CASSEASGGTGANVLTF

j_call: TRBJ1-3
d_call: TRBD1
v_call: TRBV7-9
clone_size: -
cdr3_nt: TGTGCCAGCAGCCCGGGACAGAACTCTGGAAACACCATATATTTT
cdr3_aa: CASSPGQNSGNTIYF

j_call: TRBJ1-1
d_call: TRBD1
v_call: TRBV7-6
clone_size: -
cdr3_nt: TGTGCCAGCAGCTTGGGCACAGGGGGCATCACTGAAGCTTTCTTT
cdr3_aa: CASSLGTGGITEAFF

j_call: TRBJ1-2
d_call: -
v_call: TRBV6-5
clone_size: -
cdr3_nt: TGTGCCAGCAGTTTAGGGGGATCAAACTATGGCTACACCTTC
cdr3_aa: CASSLGGSNYGYTF

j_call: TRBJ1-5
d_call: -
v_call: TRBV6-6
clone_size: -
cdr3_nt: TGTGCCAGCAGCCTAATCTCGCAATCGCTGTCTCGCCCGAGGGATCAGCCCCAGCATTTT
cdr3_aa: CASSLISQSLSRPRDQPQHF

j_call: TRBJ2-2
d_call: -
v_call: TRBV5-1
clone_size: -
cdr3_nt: TGCGCCAGCAGCCCGGAGGGTACCGGGGAGCTGTTTTTT
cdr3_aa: CASSPEGTGELFF

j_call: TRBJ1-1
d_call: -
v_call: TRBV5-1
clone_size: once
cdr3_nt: TGCGCCAGCAGCTTGTCATATGGAGCGAACACTGAAGCTTTCTTT
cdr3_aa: CASSLSYGANTEAFF

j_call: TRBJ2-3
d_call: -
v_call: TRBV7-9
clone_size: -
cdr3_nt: TGTGCCAGCAGCTTAGCCTCTACAGGCACAGATACGCAGTATTTT
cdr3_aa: CASSLASTGTDTQYF

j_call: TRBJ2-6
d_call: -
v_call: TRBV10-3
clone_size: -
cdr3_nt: TGTGCCATCAGTGAAAATCAGGGGACTGGGGCCAACGTCCTGACTTTC
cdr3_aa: CAISENQGTGANVLTF

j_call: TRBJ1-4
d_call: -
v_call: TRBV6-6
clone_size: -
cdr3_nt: TGTGCCAGCAGTTACATGGACAGCAATGAAAAACTGTTTTTT
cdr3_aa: CASSYMDSNEKLFF

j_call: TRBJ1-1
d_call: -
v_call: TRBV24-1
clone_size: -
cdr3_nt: TGTGCCACCAGTGATTTTCTGCGGGCGCTTAGCGCAGCTTTCTTT
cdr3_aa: CATSDFLRALSAAFF

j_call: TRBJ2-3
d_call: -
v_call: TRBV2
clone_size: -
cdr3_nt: TGTGCCAGCAGTGTTTTGGGTCAGGGGCACACAGATACGCAGTATTTT
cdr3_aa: CASSVLGQGHTDTQYF

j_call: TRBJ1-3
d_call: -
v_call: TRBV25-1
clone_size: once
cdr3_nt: TGTGCCAGCAGTAAGACAGCTCCGGCGGGAAACACCATATATTTT
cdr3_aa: CASSKTAPAGNTIYF

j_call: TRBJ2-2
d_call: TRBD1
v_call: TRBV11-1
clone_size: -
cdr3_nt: TGTGCCAGCAGCTTGAGGGGGACAGTGAACACCGGGGAGCTGTTTTTT
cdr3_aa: CASSLRGTVNTGELFF

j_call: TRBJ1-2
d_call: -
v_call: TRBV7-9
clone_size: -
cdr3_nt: TGTGCCAGCAGCTTGACTTCCGGAGGCTACACCTTC
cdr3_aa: CASSLTSGGYTF

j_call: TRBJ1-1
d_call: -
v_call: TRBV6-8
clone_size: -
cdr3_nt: TGTGCCAGCAGGCTATCCGGGGGTAACACTGAAGCTTTCTTT
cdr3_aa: CASRLSGGNTEAFF

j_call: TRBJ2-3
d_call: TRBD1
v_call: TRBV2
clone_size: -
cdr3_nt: TGTGCCAGCACGATGGGCAGGGGGCGAGGGAATACGCAGTATTTT
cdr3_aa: CASTMGRGRGNTQYF

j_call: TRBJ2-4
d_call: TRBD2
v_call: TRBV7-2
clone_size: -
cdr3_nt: TGTGCCAGCAGCCCAAAGACTAGCGGGAAAGACATTCAGTACTTC
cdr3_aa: CASSPKTSGKDIQYF

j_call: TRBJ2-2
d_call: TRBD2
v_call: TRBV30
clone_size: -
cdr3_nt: TGTGCCTGGAGTGCAACTAGCGGGGGGGCTGACGGGGAGCTGTTTTTT
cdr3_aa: CAWSATSGGADGELFF

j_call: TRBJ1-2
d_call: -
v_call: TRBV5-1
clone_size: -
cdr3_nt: TGCGCCAGCAGCTTGGCCCCGGGGGCTAACTATGGCTACACCTTC
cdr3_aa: CASSLAPGANYGYTF

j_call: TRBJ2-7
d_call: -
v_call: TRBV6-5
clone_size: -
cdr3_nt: TGTGCCAGCACCCCAGCCGGGCGGGGCACCTACGAGCAGTACTTC
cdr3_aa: CASTPAGRGTYEQYF

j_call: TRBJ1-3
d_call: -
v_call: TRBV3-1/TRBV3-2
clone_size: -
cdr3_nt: TGTGCCAGCAGCCAAGATTCCGGGGGAAACACCATATATTTT
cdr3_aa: CASSQDSGGNTIYF

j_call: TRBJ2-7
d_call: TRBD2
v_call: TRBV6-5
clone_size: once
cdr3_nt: TGTGCCAGCAGGCTGGGACTAGGGAGCTCCTACGAGCAGTACTTC
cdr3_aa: CASRLGLGSSYEQYF

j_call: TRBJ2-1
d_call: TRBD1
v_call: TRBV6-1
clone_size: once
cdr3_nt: TGTGCCAGCAGTGACACTGGGACAGGGGCCTACAATGAGCAGTTCTTC
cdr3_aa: CASSDTGTGAYNEQFF

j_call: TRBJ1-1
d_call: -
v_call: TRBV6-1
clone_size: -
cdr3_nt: TGTGCCAGCAGTGAAGGTGGGGGCTGGAACACTGAAGCTTTCTTT
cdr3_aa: CASSEGGGWNTEAFF

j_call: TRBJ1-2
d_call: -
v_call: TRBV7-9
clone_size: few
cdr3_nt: TGTGCCAGCAGCCCGACCGGGTCTGTTGATGGCTACACCTTC
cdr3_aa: CASSPTGSVDGYTF